The T cell receptor (beta chain) described here comes from a study of cytomegalovirus exposure and HLA in healthy donors. Whole-study results and caveats: Reportedly, diagnosis of cytomegalovirus status by the classifier showed high specificity and sensitivity. Many donors carried some public TCRs, although rarity characterized most TCR sequences.

CDR3 length: 14 residues. The germline V gene encodes CDR1 SQVTM and CDR2 ANQGSEA. V lost 2 bases, J lost 0 bases, and 11 bases lay in between. As regards this clone: The target antigen is unknown.

This table comes from immunoSEQ multiplex PCR, and its TCRdb copy is limited to in-frame clones, with some not included. This sample has 60,000 to 75,000 clones; about 96% occur once, and the top ten carry 0.9%. The source of this sequence is a man in his late teens or twenties in good health and CMV-seronegative. The chain combines TRBV29-1 with TRBJ2-7; a possible D gene is TRBD2 (6 bases). Sample: PBMCs. The CDR3 coding sequence is TGCAGCGTTGAATCGGTGACTAGCTCCTACGAGCAGTACTTC. Protein: CSVESVTSSYEQYF.